Below are 15 T cell receptor beta chains sequenced from a single sample in a study of T cell changes during pregnancy in multiple sclerosis. Produced via immunoSEQ multiplex PCR; TCRdb's table is partial and in-frame only. This sample has under 100,000 clones, with 85% to 95% found just once. Sequenced here: peripheral blood, sampled in the first trimester of pregnancy. All receptors derive from a female donor in good health, enrolled as a control in a pregnancy study.

The chain combines TRBV7-2 with TRBJ2-3; a weak D match, TRBD2 (5 bases). Trimming left V 7 bases short and J 1 base short, with 15 bases between. The CDR3 sequence is 15 residues long. Germline values: CDR1 SGHTA, CDR2 FQGNSA. The CDR3 sequence: CASNPRLEGTDTQYF. In DNA, the CDR3 is TGTGCCAGCAACCCCCGGTTGGAGGGCACAGATACGCAGTATTTT. Full variable domain (rest looked up from reference TRBV7-2 and TRBJ2-3): GAGVSQSPSNKVTEKGKDVELRCDPISGHTALYWYRQSLGQGLEFLIYFQGNSAPDKSGLPSDRFSAERTGGSVSTLTIQRTQQEDSAVYLCASNPRLEGTDTQYFGPGTRLTVL.

The sample holds one count of this clone. This rearrangement joins TRBV6-5 to TRBJ1-6, with 7 nucleotides matching TRBD1. CDR1 and CDR2 (germline): MNHEY, SVGAGI. This CDR3 comprises 13 residues. Unmatched junction bases numbered 8, after V lost 11 bases and J lost 7 bases. The CDR3 DNA reads as TGTGCCTCGAGGACAGGTCAAAATTCACCCCTCCACTTT. Encoded protein: CASRTGQNSPLHF.

This chain links TRBV6-7 with TRBJ2-3, with D perhaps matching TRBD1 (5 bases). TRBV6-7 is annotated as an ORF whose role is uncertain. Trimming took 4 bases from V and 2 from J, leaving 13 bases between them. The CDR3 loop spans 15 amino acids. The CDR3 loop is CASSWGLWATDTQYF. The CDR3 region has the DNA TGTGCCAGCAGTTGGGGCCTTTGGGCCACAGATACGCAGTATTTT.

In DNA, the CDR3 is TGTGCCAGCAGCTTGGTAGCGGGGGCGACCCGATATAGGCAGTATTTT. Amino acid sequence: CASSLVAGATRYRQYF. The genes are TRBV5-6 and TRBJ2-3, with 9 nucleotides matching TRBD2. Germline CDR1 is SGHDT and CDR2 is YYEEEE. The junction had 13 bases not matched to a gene; V was cut back by 0 bases and J by 11 bases. This CDR3 has 16 amino acids. Using reference TRBV5-6 and TRBJ2-3 for the parts outside the CDR3, the full variable domain is DAGVTQSPTHLIKTRGQQVTLRCSPKSGHDTVSWYQQALGQGPQFIFQYYEEEERQRGNFPDRFSGHQFPNYSSELNVNALLLGDSALYLCASSLVAGATRYRQYFGPGTRLTVL.

This sequence joins TRBV4-2 and TRBJ1-6, with D maybe TRBD1 (5 bases). Trimming stripped 0 bases from V and 7 bases from J, with 19 bases between. Germline-derived CDR1 and CDR2 are LGHNA and YNFKEQ. The CDR3 covers 18 residues. The CDR3, as DNA: TGTGCCAGCAGCCAAGACGGGCTGGGGGGGAGGTCCAATTCACCCCTCCACTTT. Translated: CASSQDGLGGRSNSPLHF.

CDR3: CATSPRNDLTVYGYTF. The CDR3 coding sequence is TGTGCCACCAGCCCCCGGAACGACCTGACTGTCTATGGCTACACCTTC. The gene calls are TRBV15 and TRBJ1-2; D unclear. The CDR3 extends over 16 amino acids. Per the germline V gene, CDR1 is LNHNV and CDR2 is YYDKDF (reference sequence). V lost 5 bases and J lost 4, with 20 bases in between.

This chain links TRBV30 with TRBJ1-5; D gene ambiguous. The CDR3 is 14 amino acids. CDR1 and CDR2 from the germline V gene are GTSNPN and SVGIG (reference sequence). Between the trimmed V and J ends, which lost 1 base and 5 bases, there was a span of 12 bases. The CDR3 loop reads CAWSGETPYQPQHF. The CDR3 bases are TGTGCCTGGAGTGGCGAGACACCTTATCAGCCCCAGCATTTT.

This chain joins TRBV7-2 and TRBJ2-3; D ambiguous. V shed 0 bases and J shed 5 bases, with 6 bases lying between them. The CDR3 is made up of 13 amino acids. Germline values: CDR1 SGHTA, CDR2 FQGNSA. The CDR3 coding sequence is TGTGCCAGCAGCTTAGCGCAGCGAGATACGCAGTATTTT. As protein: CASSLAQRDTQYF.

The V and J genes are TRBV14 and TRBJ1-6; the D is unclear. CDR3 length equals 16 residues. V lost 2 bases and J 7 bases, leaving 15 bases between the germline ends. Germline values: CDR1 SGHDN, CDR2 FVKESK. The CDR3 here is CASSQQIPGGNSPLHF. The CDR3, as DNA: TGTGCCAGCAGCCAACAAATCCCGGGAGGGAATTCACCCCTCCACTTT.

The rearrangement joins TRBV19 to TRBJ1-2; 7 nucleotides line up with TRBD1. The CDR3 totals 15 residues. Losses at the gene ends were 3 bases for V and 0 bases for J; bases not matched to a gene: 4. The germline gives CDR1 LNHDA, CDR2 SQIVND (reference sequence). CDR3 nucleotide sequence: TGTGCCAGTAGTATGACAGGGTTAGCTAACTATGGCTACACCTTC. Protein sequence: CASSMTGLANYGYTF.

The gene calls are TRBV28 and TRBJ2-2; 10 positions match TRBD1. V was clipped by 5 bases and J by 5 bases; unmatched bases: 8. The CDR3 extends over 16 amino acids. CDR1 is MDHEN, CDR2 SYDVKM, per germline. For the CDR3, the DNA is TGTGCCAGCAGTGGCAGGACAGGGGGGAGGACCGGGGAGCTGTTTTTT. Translation gives CASSGRTGGRTGELFF.

This chain connects TRBV11-1 to TRBJ1-1; a weak D match, TRBD1 (6 bases). Germline V gives CDR1 SGHAT, CDR2 FQDESV (reference sequence). V was clipped by 5 bases and J by 2 bases, with 12 bases between them. This CDR3 region has 14 residues. The CDR3 DNA sequence: TGTGCCAGCAGCGTAGGGGGAGTTAACACTGAAGCTTTCTTT. As protein: CASSVGGVNTEAFF.

On this clone: The sample carries other DNA sequences with the same CDR3. The genes are TRBV6-5 and TRBJ1-1; D is possibly TRBD1 (6 bases). Trimming took off 5 bases at V and 2 bases at J, with 9 bases between the two ends. This CDR3 contains 13 residues. The germline V gene encodes CDR1 MNHEY and CDR2 SVGAGI. CDR3 protein: CASSRDKNTEAFF. CDR3 coding DNA: TGTGCCAGCAGTAGGGACAAAAACACTGAAGCTTTCTTT.

This sequence joins TRBV27 and TRBJ2-4; TRBD1 matches 7 bases. CDR1 is MNHEY and CDR2 is SMNVEV in the germline V gene (reference sequence). This CDR3 comprises 16 residues. J was trimmed by 2 bases and V by 0 bases; bases with no gene match: 4. The CDR3 region is CASSLSLTGTKNIQYF. Written as DNA, the CDR3 is TGTGCCAGCAGTTTATCCCTGACAGGGACCAAAAACATTCAGTACTTC.

J is TRBJ2-4 and V is TRBV28; a weak D match, TRBD2 (5 bases). The germline V gene encodes CDR1 MDHEN and CDR2 SYDVKM. V was shortened by 4 bases and J by 0 bases, with 10 bases between the two germline ends. This CDR3 is built from 15 residues. The CDR3 DNA reads TGTGCCAGCAGTTCATCCCGGGGAGCCAAAAACATTCAGTACTTC. Amino acids: CASSSSRGAKNIQYF.